The present TCR beta chain was sequenced within a study of radiotherapy plus CTLA-4 blockade in lung cancer. Generated by immunoSEQ multiplex PCR, the TCRdb table keeps only in-frame clones and is missing some. The table lists 75,000 to 100,000 clones, 82% of them singletons. Deletions cut 5 bases from V and 1 base from J, with 15 bases between. CDR1 is SGHRS, CDR2 YFSETQ, per germline. The CDR3 covers 16 residues. The receptor comes from a human donor with non-small cell lung cancer who had a partial response to radiotherapy plus ipilimumab. The chain employs TRBV5-1 and TRBJ2-2; perhaps TRBD2 as D (5 bases). The sequences come from peripheral blood, collected from a patient treated with radiotherapy plus ipilimumab. CDR3 nucleotide sequence: TGCGCCAGCAGTTCAGTCGCGAGCGGGAACACCGGGGAGCTGTTTTTT. As protein: CASSSVASGNTGELFF.